These 27 T cell receptor beta chains came from one sample sequenced in a study of blood T cells in healthy people across ages. PCR was performed a second time for roughly 7 to 11 cycles using a sample-barcoded 5' primer and a J-beta primer mix. From the 5' RACE reads, TCRdb called clonotypes with MiXCR, one entry per CDR3 protein. The sample shows 600,000 to 650,000 distinct CDR3 sequences, 58% of them seen only once. The sample taken for sequencing was blood. The receptors originated from a man aged 55 to 69 in good health.

This clonotype came up a few times. CDR3 sequence: CASSSQTSVDIQYF. The CDR3 nucleotides are TGTGCCAGCAGCTCGCAGACAAGCGTAGACATTCAGTACTTC. The chain is built from TRBV7-9 and TRBJ2-4; D not certain. This CDR3 spans 14 amino acids. V lost 4 bases and J 8 bases, leaving 15 bases between the germline ends. Looked up from germline, CDR1 is SEHNR and CDR2 is FQNEAQ (reference sequence).

The chain recombines TRBV7-2 with TRBJ2-5, with D possibly matching TRBD1 (5 bases). Germline V lookup: CDR1 SGHTA, CDR2 FQGNSA. CDR3 length equals 15 residues. Trimming took off 3 bases at V and 1 base at J, with 12 bases between the two ends. CDR3 sequence: CASSLQTGGQETQYF. The DNA for the CDR3 is TGTGCCAGCAGCTTGCAAACAGGCGGCCAAGAGACCCAGTACTTC.

The chain employs TRBV12-3 or TRBV12-4 and TRBJ2-7; D ambiguous. With 6 bases removed from V and 2 bases from J, the gap between germline ends came to 17 bases. The length of the CDR3 is 15 residues. In nucleotides, the CDR3 is TGTGCCAGCAGCCCTAGTAGCAGGCTTACCTACGAGCAGTACTTC. Translation gives CASSPSSRLTYEQYF.

This chain links TRBV4-1 with TRBJ1-2, with 10 bases lining up with TRBD1. CDR1 and CDR2 (germline): MGHRA, YSYEKL. J lost 2 bases, V lost 1 base, and 4 bases had no gene match. The CDR3 runs to 16 residues. The CDR3 is CASSQGWDRGNYGYTF. The CDR3 DNA reads as TGCGCCAGCAGCCAAGGTTGGGACAGGGGAAACTATGGCTACACCTTC.

The genes are TRBV12-5 and TRBJ2-3; tentative D call: TRBD1 (6 bases). CDR1 is LGHNT and CDR2 is FRNRAP in the germline V gene. V was pared by 1 base and J by 7 bases, with 12 bases between. The CDR3 consists of 14 residues. The DNA for the CDR3 is TGTGCTAGTGGTTTGGGGTACAGGGAAAATACGCAGTATTTT. Residues: CASGLGYRENTQYF.

The rearrangement joins TRBV20-1 to TRBJ2-3, with D possibly TRBD2 on 6 matching bases. The CDR3 covers 14 residues. The V end was cut by 6 bases, the J end by 0 bases, with 13 bases between. In germline, CDR1 is DFQATT, CDR2 SNEGSKA (reference sequence). In DNA, the CDR3 is TGCAGTGCGCGACGGGAGTCTAGCACAGATACGCAGTATTTT. Encoded protein: CSARRESSTDTQYF.

The CDR3 here is CASSASSGPGSGTQYF. The CDR3 DNA follows: TGTGCCAGCAGCGCTAGCTCGGGGCCCGGGTCTGGGACCCAGTACTTC. The chain couples TRBV9 to TRBJ2-5; the D call may be TRBD1 or TRBD2 (5 bases each). Per the germline V gene, CDR1 is SGDLS and CDR2 is YYNGEE. This CDR3 comprises 16 residues. The V gene lost 3 bases and the J gene lost 7 bases, with 22 bases spanning the gap.

This chain uses TRBV5-6 with TRBJ1-2; D is uncertain. The CDR3 runs 12 residues. The V and J ends lost 0 bases and 11 bases respectively, with 11 bases between them. Germline values: CDR1 SGHDT, CDR2 YYEEEE. CDR3 residues: CASSLAADPYTF. The DNA for the CDR3 is TGTGCCAGCAGCTTGGCGGCCGACCCTTACACCTTC.

The count of this clonotype is one. The chain joins TRBV5-1 to TRBJ2-5; a weak D match, TRBD1 (6 bases). From germline, CDR1 is SGHRS and CDR2 YFSETQ. V gave up 0 bases and J gave up 5 bases, with 11 bases separating them. The length of the CDR3 is 14 residues. The CDR3 DNA sequence: TGCGCCAGCAGCTTGGCGTTCCAGGGGGAGACCCAGTACTTC. This encodes CASSLAFQGETQYF.

The rearrangement uses TRBV3-1 and TRBJ2-1; D unclear. With 8 bases removed from V and 6 bases from J, the gap between germline ends came to 11 bases. The CDR3 has 12 amino acids. Germline values: CDR1 LGHDT, CDR2 YNNKEL (reference sequence). The CDR3 sequence is CASVGWRNEQFF. The DNA of the CDR3 is TGTGCCAGCGTCGGGTGGCGCAATGAGCAGTTCTTC.

J is TRBJ2-1 and V is TRBV18; 10 bases are a match to TRBD2. In germline, CDR1 is KGHSH, CDR2 LQKENI. V was clipped by 3 bases and J by 3 bases; unmatched bases: 8. The CDR3 has 17 residues. The chain's CDR3 is CASSPTTIAGGYNEQFF. CDR3 sequence (DNA): TGTGCCAGCTCACCTACGACTATAGCGGGAGGCTACAATGAGCAGTTCTTC.

This chain links TRBV5-4 with TRBJ2-3, with D possibly matching TRBD2 (6 bases). This CDR3 region has 16 residues. Germline V gene lookup returns CDR1 SGHNT and CDR2 YYREEE (reference sequence). Trimming removed 2 bases from V and 2 bases from J, with 15 bases in between. CDR3: CASSFGAGSDTDTQYF. The CDR3 DNA reads as TGTGCCAGCAGCTTCGGGGCGGGATCTGACACAGATACGCAGTATTTT. The full variable domain, in which reference TRBV5-4 and TRBJ2-3 provide the parts outside the CDR3, is ETGVTQSPTHLIKTRGQQVTLRCSSQSGHNTVSWYQQALGQGPQFIFQYYREEENGRGNFPPRFSGLQFPNYSSELNVNALELDDSALYLCASSFGAGSDTDTQYFGPGTRLTVL.

The chain recombines TRBV20-1 with TRBJ1-5; weak D call: TRBD1 (5 bases). This CDR3 contains 15 residues. The V end lost 3 bases, the J end lost 1 base, and 13 bases lay between the germline ends. CDR1 and CDR2 (germline): DFQATT, SNEGSKA (reference sequence). The CDR3 reads CSASLAGGSNQPQHF. The CDR3 region has the DNA TGCAGTGCTAGTTTAGCCGGGGGAAGCAATCAGCCCCAGCATTTT.

The chain joins TRBV5-1 to TRBJ2-3, with D maybe TRBD2 (5 bases). Germline CDR1 and CDR2: SGHRS and YFSETQ. V lost 3 bases, J lost 4 bases, and 18 bases lay in between. The CDR3 runs 16 residues. The CDR3 spells CASSSTGRFRADTQYF. In nucleotides, the CDR3 is TGCGCCAGCAGCTCGACGGGGAGATTTAGAGCAGATACGCAGTATTTT.

V usage is TRBV7-6 and J usage is TRBJ2-1; 8 positions match TRBD2. Germline-derived CDR1 and CDR2 are SGHVS and FNYEAQ. The junction had 5 bases not matched to a gene; V was cut back by 0 bases and J by 4 bases. The CDR3 consists of 16 residues. CDR3 bases: TGTGCCAGCAGCTTAGCGTTGGCTAGCGGGTACAATGAGCAGTTCTTC. Translating it yields CASSLALASGYNEQFF.

In this sample, this clonotype turned up once. The chain recombines TRBV3-1 with TRBJ1-5, with D perhaps matching TRBD1 (5 bases). This CDR3 region has 13 residues. CDR1 is LGHDT, CDR2 YNNKEL, per germline (reference sequence). Between the trimmed V and J ends, which lost 4 bases and 4 bases, there was a span of 8 bases. The CDR3 sequence: CASSRQMNQPQHF. In DNA, the CDR3 is TGTGCCAGCAGCCGACAGATGAATCAGCCCCAGCATTTT.

Here the CDR3 DNA reads TGTGCCAGCAGTTTGGGGCGGCACAATGAGCAGTACTTC. It translates to CASSLGRHNEQYF. This chain joins TRBV12-3 or TRBV12-4 and TRBJ2-5; D perhaps matches TRBD1 (5 bases). Trimming removed 3 bases from V and 11 bases from J, with 16 bases in between. The CDR3 spans 13 residues.

The gene calls are TRBV5-1 and TRBJ2-6; no definite D call. V gave up 0 bases and J gave up 0 bases, with 10 bases separating them. The CDR3 contains 17 residues. The germline V gene has CDR1 SGHRS and CDR2 YFSETQ. The CDR3 reads CASSLGGSNSGANVLTF. The CDR3 bases are TGCGCCAGCAGCTTGGGGGGTTCCAACTCTGGGGCCAACGTCCTGACTTTC.

V gene TRBV15 combines with J gene TRBJ1-2; D gene uncertain. This CDR3 spans 17 amino acids. The germline gives CDR1 LNHNV, CDR2 YYDKDF (reference sequence). The V gene lost 0 bases and the J gene lost 7 bases, with 21 bases spanning the gap. The CDR3 protein is CATSRDIGLDVNGGYTF. CDR3 in DNA: TGTGCCACCAGCAGAGATATTGGCCTAGACGTTAATGGTGGCTACACCTTC.

This clonotype was seen at least ten times. This chain's CDR3 is CASSFGPGNTGELFF. The CDR3 DNA reads TGCGCCAGCAGCTTCGGACCCGGGAACACCGGGGAGCTGTTTTTT. The chain carries TRBV5-1 and TRBJ2-2; D unresolved. Germline V gene sequence: CDR1 SGHRS, CDR2 YFSETQ. The V and J ends lost 2 bases and 1 base respectively, with 9 bases between them. This CDR3 region has 15 residues.

This clonotype was seen only a few times. This rearrangement joins TRBV29-1 to TRBJ2-1; D is perhaps TRBD2 (5 bases). Trimming left V 2 bases short and J 8 bases short, with 19 bases between. The CDR3 length is 15 residues. Germline V gene data show CDR1 as SQVTM and CDR2 as ANQGSEA. The DNA of the CDR3 is TGCAGCGTTGAAAGGAGGCGTCCTCCTGTCGATGAGCAGTTCTTC. It encodes CSVERRRPPVDEQFF.

This CDR3 is CASSTNQETQYF. CDR3 coding DNA: TGTGCCAGCAGTACAAACCAAGAGACCCAGTACTTC. The chain has TRBV12-3 or TRBV12-4 and TRBJ2-5; D not certain. V shed 5 bases and J shed 0 bases, with 4 bases lying between them. This CDR3 contains 12 residues.

The genes are TRBV5-1 and TRBJ2-7, with D unclear. Between the trimmed V and J ends, which lost 4 bases and 3 bases, there was a span of 14 bases. Germline values: CDR1 SGHRS, CDR2 YFSETQ. This CDR3 comprises 14 residues. This chain's CDR3 is CASSPRFEVYEQYF. CDR3 in DNA: TGCGCCAGCAGCCCCCGCTTCGAAGTCTACGAGCAGTACTTC.

This clonotype was seen many times. The genes are TRBV7-2 and TRBJ1-2; D perhaps matches TRBD1 (5 bases). V shed 5 bases and J shed 2 bases, with 15 bases lying between them. CDR3 length equals 15 residues. Germline V CDR1 and CDR2: SGHTA, FQGNSA. The CDR3 sequence: CASSVQAGLNYGYTF. CDR3 DNA sequence: TGTGCCAGCAGCGTCCAGGCGGGGCTGAACTATGGCTACACCTTC.

V usage is TRBV29-1 and J usage is TRBJ2-1; D perhaps matches TRBD1 (6 bases). Between the trimmed V and J ends, which lost 4 bases and 8 bases, there was a span of 12 bases. The length of the CDR3 is 12 residues. The V gene's germline CDR1 is SQVTM and CDR2 ANQGSEA. CDR3 sequence reads: CSVGGGPHEQFF. CDR3 bases: TGCAGCGTTGGAGGGGGTCCCCATGAGCAGTTCTTC.

The rearrangement links TRBV29-1 to TRBJ1-1, with D uncertain. Germline V gene lookup returns CDR1 SQVTM and CDR2 ANQGSEA. V lost 1 base and J lost 2, with 8 bases in between. The length of the CDR3 is 13 residues. CDR3 DNA: TGCAGCGTTGAAGTTAGGGTTAACACTGAAGCTTTCTTT. This codes for CSVEVRVNTEAFF.

This clonotype was seen more than once but under ten times. The V gene is TRBV29-1, the J gene TRBJ2-5; D might be TRBD1 (6 bases). The CDR3 totals 13 residues. CDR1 is SQVTM and CDR2 is ANQGSEA in the germline V gene. Trimming pared 8 bases from V and 2 bases from J, leaving 15 bases between. CDR3 region: CSIIYRGQETQYF. The CDR3 bases are TGCAGCATCATTTATAGGGGGCAAGAGACCCAGTACTTC.